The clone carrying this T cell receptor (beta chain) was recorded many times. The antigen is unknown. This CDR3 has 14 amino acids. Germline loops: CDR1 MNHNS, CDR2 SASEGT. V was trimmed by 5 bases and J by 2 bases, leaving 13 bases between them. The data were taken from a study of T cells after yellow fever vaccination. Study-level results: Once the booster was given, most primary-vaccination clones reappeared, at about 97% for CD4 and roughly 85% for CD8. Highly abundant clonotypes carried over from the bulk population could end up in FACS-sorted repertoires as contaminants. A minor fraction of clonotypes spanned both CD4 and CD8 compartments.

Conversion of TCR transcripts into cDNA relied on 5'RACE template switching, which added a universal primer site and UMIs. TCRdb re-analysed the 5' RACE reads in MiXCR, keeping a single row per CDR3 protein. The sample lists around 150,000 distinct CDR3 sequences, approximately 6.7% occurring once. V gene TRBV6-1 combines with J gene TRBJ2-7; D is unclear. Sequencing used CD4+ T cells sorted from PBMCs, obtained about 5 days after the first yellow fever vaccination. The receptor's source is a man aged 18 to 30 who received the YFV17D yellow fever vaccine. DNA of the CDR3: TGTGCCAGCAGTCCCCGGGCCCTAGCCTACGAGCAGTACGTC. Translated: CASSPRALAYEQYV.